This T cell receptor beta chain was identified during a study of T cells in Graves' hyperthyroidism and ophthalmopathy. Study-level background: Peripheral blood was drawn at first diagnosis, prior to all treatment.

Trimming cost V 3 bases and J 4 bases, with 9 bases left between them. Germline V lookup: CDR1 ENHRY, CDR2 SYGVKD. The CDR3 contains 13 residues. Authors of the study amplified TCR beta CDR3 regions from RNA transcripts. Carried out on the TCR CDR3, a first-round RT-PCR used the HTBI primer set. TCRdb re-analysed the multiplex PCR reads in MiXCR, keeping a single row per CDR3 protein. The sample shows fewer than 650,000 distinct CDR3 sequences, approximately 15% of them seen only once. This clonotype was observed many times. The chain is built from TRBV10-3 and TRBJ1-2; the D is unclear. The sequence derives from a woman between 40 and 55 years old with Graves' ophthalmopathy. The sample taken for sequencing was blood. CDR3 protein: CAISEPALYGYTF. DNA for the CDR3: TGTGCCATCAGTGAACCGGCTCTCTATGGCTACACCTTC.